The rows below give T cell receptor beta chains drawn from one sample of a study of blood T cell repertoires in COVID-19. Sequencing used immunoSEQ multiplex PCR; TCRdb keeps in-frame clones, though not all of them. Seen here are roughly 190,000 clones, roughly 90% observed once, and the top ten hold roughly 0.56%. Material: peripheral blood. All receptors derive from a man in his fifties or sixties with acute or convalescent COVID-19. Each CDR3 is given with its conserved first and last residue. The order of the fields is clone size, J gene, D gene, V gene, CDR3 DNA, CDR3 protein. A D gene is named only where the DNA matches it firmly. Clone size is stated in some rows and not others, as once, few, many or a class when expanded.

abundance: .; j_gene: TRBJ1-4; d_gene: TRBD1; v_gene: TRBV3-1/TRBV3-2; CDR3nt: TGTGCCAGCAGCCCTAAAAGGACAGGGTTAGAAGAAAAACTGTTTTTT; CDR3aa: CASSPKRTGLEEKLFF
abundance: .; j_gene: TRBJ2-1; d_gene: TRBD2; v_gene: TRBV4-2; CDR3nt: TGTGCCAGCAGTCTTGCGGGGGGGTCCTACAATGAGCAGTTCTTC; CDR3aa: CASSLAGGSYNEQFF
abundance: .; j_gene: TRBJ2-3; d_gene: .; v_gene: TRBV4-3; CDR3nt: TGCGCCAGCAGCCAAGATAAAATAGACACAGATACGCAGTATTTT; CDR3aa: CASSQDKIDTDTQYF
abundance: .; j_gene: TRBJ1-4; d_gene: TRBD1; v_gene: TRBV27; CDR3nt: TGTGCCAGCAGTTTAGACAGGGTTGTCGGAAAACTGTTTTTT; CDR3aa: CASSLDRVVGKLFF
abundance: .; j_gene: TRBJ2-7; d_gene: TRBD1; v_gene: TRBV6-5; CDR3nt: TGTGCCAGCAGTTTCCTCCCGGGACAGACTGCCTACGAGCAGTACTTC; CDR3aa: CASSFLPGQTAYEQYF
abundance: .; j_gene: TRBJ2-1; d_gene: TRBD2; v_gene: TRBV9; CDR3nt: TGTGCCAGCAGCGTAAGGAGCGGGAGGGAAAATGAGCAGTTCTTC; CDR3aa: CASSVRSGRENEQFF
abundance: .; j_gene: TRBJ1-1; d_gene: .; v_gene: TRBV6-5; CDR3nt: TGTGCCAGCAGTTACTCGGCGAACACTGAAGCTTTCTTT; CDR3aa: CASSYSANTEAFF
abundance: .; j_gene: TRBJ1-3; d_gene: .; v_gene: TRBV13; CDR3nt: TGTGCCAGCAGCCCCTGGGAGGGGCAAGGTGGAAACACCATATATTTT; CDR3aa: CASSPWEGQGGNTIYF
abundance: .; j_gene: TRBJ2-1; d_gene: .; v_gene: TRBV27; CDR3nt: TGTGCCAGCAGTTTATCGGGGGACTTCAGGAATGAGCAGTTCTTC; CDR3aa: CASSLSGDFRNEQFF
abundance: .; j_gene: TRBJ1-5; d_gene: .; v_gene: TRBV6-1; CDR3nt: TGTGCCAGCAGTGAGGGCCGGGGTCGCAATCAGCCCCAGCATTTT; CDR3aa: CASSEGRGRNQPQHF
abundance: .; j_gene: TRBJ1-5; d_gene: TRBD1; v_gene: TRBV7-8; CDR3nt: TGTGCCAGCAGCCCTCACCTAGGGACAGGGGTGATGCAGCCCCAGCATTTT; CDR3aa: CASSPHLGTGVMQPQHF
abundance: .; j_gene: TRBJ2-2; d_gene: TRBD1; v_gene: TRBV9; CDR3nt: TGTGCCAGCAGCGTAGTTGGGACAGCGAACACCGGGGAGCTGTTTTTT; CDR3aa: CASSVVGTANTGELFF
abundance: once; j_gene: TRBJ1-5; d_gene: .; v_gene: TRBV4-2; CDR3nt: TGTGCCAGCAGCCAAGACTATAATCAGCCCCAGCATTTT; CDR3aa: CASSQDYNQPQHF
abundance: .; j_gene: TRBJ1-2; d_gene: .; v_gene: TRBV3-1/TRBV3-2; CDR3nt: TGTGCCAGCAGCCAAGCCGACAGGTCTAACTATGGCTACACCTTC; CDR3aa: CASSQADRSNYGYTF
abundance: .; j_gene: TRBJ2-1; d_gene: TRBD1; v_gene: TRBV5-1; CDR3nt: TGCGCCAGCGGGGGGACAGGGAGATACAATGAGCAGTTCTTC; CDR3aa: CASGGTGRYNEQFF
abundance: .; j_gene: TRBJ2-2; d_gene: .; v_gene: TRBV6-6; CDR3nt: TGTGCCAGCAGCCCGCTAGGTCCCGCGAACACCGGGGAGCTGTTTTTT; CDR3aa: CASSPLGPANTGELFF
abundance: .; j_gene: TRBJ1-5; d_gene: .; v_gene: TRBV2; CDR3nt: TGTGCCAGCAGTGAAACAGGGCACAATCAGCCCCAGCATTTT; CDR3aa: CASSETGHNQPQHF
abundance: .; j_gene: TRBJ2-7; d_gene: TRBD2; v_gene: TRBV29-1; CDR3nt: TGCAGCGTTGAAGATGTGGCGGGAGCGAGCTCCTACGAGCAGTACTTC; CDR3aa: CSVEDVAGASSYEQYF
abundance: .; j_gene: TRBJ1-1; d_gene: .; v_gene: TRBV10-3; CDR3nt: TGTGCCATCTCGACAGTTAAGAACACTGAAGCTTTCTTT; CDR3aa: CAISTVKNTEAFF
abundance: .; j_gene: TRBJ2-3; d_gene: TRBD2; v_gene: TRBV24-1; CDR3nt: TGTGCCACCAGTGATCCTTACCGACTTAGCGGGGGAAGTACAGATACGCAGTATTTT; CDR3aa: CATSDPYRLSGGSTDTQYF
abundance: .; j_gene: TRBJ1-1; d_gene: .; v_gene: TRBV7-2; CDR3nt: TGTGCCAGCAGTTCGTTCTGGAACACTGAAGCTTTCTTT; CDR3aa: CASSSFWNTEAFF
abundance: .; j_gene: TRBJ2-2; d_gene: TRBD2; v_gene: TRBV23-1; CDR3nt: TGCGCCAGCAGTCAATCGTCGGAAGGGAGGGTGGACACCGGGGAGCTGTTTTTT; CDR3aa: CASSQSSEGRVDTGELFF
abundance: .; j_gene: TRBJ1-6; d_gene: .; v_gene: TRBV6-5; CDR3nt: TGTGCCAGCAGAGCTGACAGCTCCTATAATTCACCCCTCCACTTT; CDR3aa: CASRADSSYNSPLHF
abundance: .; j_gene: TRBJ2-3; d_gene: .; v_gene: TRBV27; CDR3nt: TGTGCCAGCAGTTCCGGGACGGGGGAAGATACGCAGTATTTT; CDR3aa: CASSSGTGEDTQYF
abundance: .; j_gene: TRBJ2-4; d_gene: TRBD2; v_gene: TRBV11-2; CDR3nt: TGTGCCAGCAGCCCCGGGACTAGCGGGATCCCCAAAAACATTCAGTACTTC; CDR3aa: CASSPGTSGIPKNIQYF
abundance: .; j_gene: TRBJ2-3; d_gene: .; v_gene: TRBV18; CDR3nt: TGTGCCAGCTCACCCCAGGTTGGGAGCGGCACAGATACGCAGTATTTT; CDR3aa: CASSPQVGSGTDTQYF